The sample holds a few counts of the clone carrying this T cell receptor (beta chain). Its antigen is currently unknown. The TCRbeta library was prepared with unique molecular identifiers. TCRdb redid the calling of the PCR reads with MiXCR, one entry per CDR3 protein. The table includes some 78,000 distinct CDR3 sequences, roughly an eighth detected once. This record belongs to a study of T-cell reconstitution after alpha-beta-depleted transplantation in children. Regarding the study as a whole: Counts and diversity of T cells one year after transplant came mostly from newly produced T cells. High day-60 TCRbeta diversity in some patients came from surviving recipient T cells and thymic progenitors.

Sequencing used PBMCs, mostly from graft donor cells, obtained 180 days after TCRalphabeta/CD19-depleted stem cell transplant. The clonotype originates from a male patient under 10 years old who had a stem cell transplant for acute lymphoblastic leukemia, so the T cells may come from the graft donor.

Written as DNA, the CDR3 is TGTGCCACCAGGGCTGGACATTCACGGGAGACCCAGTACTTC. Protein product: CATRAGHSRETQYF. The chain has TRBV24-1 and TRBJ2-5; D possibly corresponds to TRBD1 (5 bases). This CDR3 has 14 amino acids. The germline CDR1 and CDR2 sequences are KGHDR and SFDVKD. Trimming removed 7 bases at V and 5 bases at J, with 16 bases between.